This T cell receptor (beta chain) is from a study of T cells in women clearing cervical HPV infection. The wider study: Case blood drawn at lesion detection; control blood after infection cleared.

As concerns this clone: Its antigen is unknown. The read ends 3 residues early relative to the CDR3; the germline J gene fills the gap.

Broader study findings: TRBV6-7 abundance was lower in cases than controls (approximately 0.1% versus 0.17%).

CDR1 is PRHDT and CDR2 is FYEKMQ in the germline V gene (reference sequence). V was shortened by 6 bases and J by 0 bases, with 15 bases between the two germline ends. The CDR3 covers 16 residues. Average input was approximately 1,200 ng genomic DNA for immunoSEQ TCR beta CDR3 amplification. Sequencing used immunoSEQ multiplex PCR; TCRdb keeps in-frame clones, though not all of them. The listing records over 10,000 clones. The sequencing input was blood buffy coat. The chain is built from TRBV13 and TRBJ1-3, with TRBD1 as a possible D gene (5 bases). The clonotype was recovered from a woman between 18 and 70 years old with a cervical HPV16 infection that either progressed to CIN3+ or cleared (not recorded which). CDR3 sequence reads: CASSIGGEISGNTIYF. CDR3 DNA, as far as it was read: TGTGCCAGCAGTATAGGAGGGGAGATCTCTGGAAACACC.